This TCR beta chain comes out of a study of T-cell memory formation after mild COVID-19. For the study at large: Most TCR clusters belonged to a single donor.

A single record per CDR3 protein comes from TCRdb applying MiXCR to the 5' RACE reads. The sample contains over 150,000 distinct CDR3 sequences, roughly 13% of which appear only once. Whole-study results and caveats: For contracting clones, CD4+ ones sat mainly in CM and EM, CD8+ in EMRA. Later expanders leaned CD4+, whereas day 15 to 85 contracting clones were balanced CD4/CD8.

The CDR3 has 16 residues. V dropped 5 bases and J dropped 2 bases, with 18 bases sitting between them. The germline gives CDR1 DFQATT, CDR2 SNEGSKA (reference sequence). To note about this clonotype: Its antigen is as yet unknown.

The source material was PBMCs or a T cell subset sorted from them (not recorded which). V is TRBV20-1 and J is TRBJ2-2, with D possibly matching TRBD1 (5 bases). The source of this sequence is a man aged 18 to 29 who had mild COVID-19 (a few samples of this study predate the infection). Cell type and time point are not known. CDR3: CSAGGGAPVNTGELFF. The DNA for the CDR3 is TGCAGTGCTGGCGGTGGGGCGCCCGTAAACACCGGGGAGCTGTTTTTT.